This TCR beta chain was sequenced in a study of T cells in Graves' hyperthyroidism and ophthalmopathy. A patient was excluded if there was uncontrolled infection, other autoimmune disease, pregnancy or lactation. TCR beta CDR3 regions were amplified from RNA. HTBI primers were employed in a first-round RT-PCR of the TCR CDR3. One entry per CDR3 protein results from TCRdb running MiXCR on the multiplex PCR reads. The table lists over 400,000 distinct CDR3 sequences, about 15% of them singletons. CDR1 is SGHTA, CDR2 FQGNSA, per germline. The ends were cut back, 3 bases at V and 2 bases at J, with 11 bases in the middle. This CDR3 is 15 amino acids long.

The V gene is TRBV7-2, the J gene TRBJ1-5; unclear D gene. The origin of this receptor is a man aged 18 to 29 with Graves' ophthalmopathy. The sample consisted of blood. CDR3 sequence (DNA): TGTGCCAGCAGCTTCTTTGATACGGGCAATCAGCCCCAGCATTTT. Translating gives CASSFFDTGNQPQHF.